What follows describes a single T cell receptor (beta chain). The V gene lost 4 bases and the J gene lost 0 bases, with 5 bases spanning the gap. The CDR3 spans 13 residues. Germline CDR1 and CDR2: SGHVS and FQNEAQ. This entry comes from a study of cytomegalovirus exposure and HLA in healthy donors. PCR used 60 Vbeta primers and 13 Jbeta primers. The assay was immunoSEQ multiplex PCR, and TCRdb's table has in-frame clones only and misses some. The sample records 150,000 to 200,000 clones, over 75% being singletons. Sequenced sample: PBMCs. The TCR was taken from a young man in good health and CMV-seronegative. The chain carries TRBV7-8 and TRBJ2-3; D is undetermined. The CDR3 DNA follows: TGTGCCAGCAGCTACACCAGCACAGATACGCAGTATTTT. Translation: CASSYTSTDTQYF.